These T cell receptor beta chains were read from a single sample in a study of blood T cell repertoires in COVID-19. Only in-frame clones appear in the TCRdb table, and some are missing; sequencing was by immunoSEQ multiplex PCR. There are tens of thousands of clones in the sample; 74% occur only once, and 3.9% lies in the top ten. The sample consisted of peripheral blood. These TCRs come from a man in his sixties or seventies with COVID-19, enrolled during active disease. Each CDR3 is given with its conserved first and last residue. The D gene is left open where the match is weak. Clone size appears in some rows only: once, few, many, or a class for an expanded clone.

clone_size: -
j_call: TRBJ2-2
v_call: TRBV7-9
d_call: TRBD1
cdr3_aa: CASSSGTGYTGELFF
cdr3_nt: TGTGCCAGCAGCTCCGGGACAGGGTACACCGGGGAGCTGTTTTTT

clone_size: -
j_call: TRBJ2-2
v_call: TRBV7-9
d_call: TRBD1
cdr3_aa: CASLQPDRENTGELFF
cdr3_nt: TGTGCCAGCCTCCAACCCGACAGGGAAAACACCGGGGAGCTGTTTTTT

clone_size: -
j_call: TRBJ1-1
v_call: TRBV4-3
d_call: -
cdr3_aa: CASSQDRGNTEAFF
cdr3_nt: TGCGCCAGCAGCCAAGACAGGGGGAACACTGAAGCTTTCTTT

clone_size: -
j_call: TRBJ2-2
v_call: TRBV6-2/TRBV6-3
d_call: -
cdr3_aa: CASSYSRQGNTGELFF
cdr3_nt: TGTGCCAGCAGTTACTCGAGGCAGGGGAACACCGGGGAGCTGTTTTTT

clone_size: -
j_call: TRBJ1-5
v_call: TRBV7-3
d_call: TRBD1
cdr3_aa: CASSPGQGGAPQHF
cdr3_nt: TGTGCCAGCAGCCCGGGACAGGGAGGAGCGCCCCAGCATTTT

clone_size: many
j_call: TRBJ2-7
v_call: TRBV5-6
d_call: TRBD2
cdr3_aa: CASSLGLASYEQYF
cdr3_nt: TGTGCCAGCAGCTTGGGACTAGCCTCCTACGAGCAGTACTTC

clone_size: -
j_call: TRBJ1-4
v_call: TRBV28
d_call: -
cdr3_aa: CASSFRGLEMKKLFF
cdr3_nt: TGTGCCAGCAGCTTCAGGGGTTTGGAAATGAAGAAACTGTTTTTT

clone_size: -
j_call: TRBJ2-1
v_call: TRBV4-2
d_call: TRBD2
cdr3_aa: CASSQGLAVDEQFF
cdr3_nt: TGTGCCAGCAGCCAGGGACTAGCGGTCGATGAGCAGTTCTTC

clone_size: -
j_call: TRBJ2-7
v_call: TRBV5-1
d_call: TRBD1
cdr3_aa: CASSLEGQGDEQYF
cdr3_nt: TGCGCCAGCAGCTTGGAGGGGCAGGGGGACGAGCAGTACTTC

clone_size: -
j_call: TRBJ2-2
v_call: TRBV2
d_call: TRBD2
cdr3_aa: CASSDMSGGGELFF
cdr3_nt: TGTGCCAGCAGTGATATGTCGGGGGGCGGGGAGCTGTTTTTT

clone_size: -
j_call: TRBJ2-5
v_call: TRBV20-1
d_call: TRBD2
cdr3_aa: CSASLASGTLFQETQYF
cdr3_nt: TGCAGTGCTAGTTTGGCTAGCGGGACATTATTCCAAGAGACCCAGTACTTC

clone_size: many
j_call: TRBJ2-7
v_call: TRBV28
d_call: -
cdr3_aa: CASSRGSSYEQYF
cdr3_nt: TGTGCCAGCAGTCGGGGGTCCTCCTACGAGCAGTACTTC

clone_size: -
j_call: TRBJ2-5
v_call: TRBV7-8
d_call: TRBD1
cdr3_aa: CASSLGQGGFWETQYF
cdr3_nt: TGTGCCAGCAGCTTGGGACAGGGAGGATTTTGGGAGACCCAGTACTTC

clone_size: -
j_call: TRBJ2-1
v_call: TRBV9
d_call: TRBD2
cdr3_aa: CASSVAGLAGGGEQFF
cdr3_nt: TGTGCCAGCAGCGTAGCTGGGCTAGCGGGAGGGGGTGAGCAGTTCTTC

clone_size: -
j_call: TRBJ2-3
v_call: TRBV9
d_call: TRBD1
cdr3_aa: CASSVGTGLTDTQYF
cdr3_nt: TGTGCCAGCAGCGTGGGGACAGGGCTTACAGATACGCAGTATTTT

clone_size: few
j_call: TRBJ2-1
v_call: TRBV5-8
d_call: TRBD2
cdr3_aa: CASSLLAGVPSEQFF
cdr3_nt: TGTGCCAGCAGCTTACTAGCGGGGGTTCCTAGTGAGCAGTTCTTC

clone_size: -
j_call: TRBJ1-6
v_call: TRBV3-1/TRBV3-2
d_call: -
cdr3_aa: CASSPRGDSPLHF
cdr3_nt: TGTGCCAGCAGTCCCCGGGGAGATTCACCCCTCCACTTT

clone_size: once
j_call: TRBJ2-1
v_call: TRBV7-9
d_call: -
cdr3_aa: CASSPLSGAGTSLYNEQFF
cdr3_nt: TGTGCCAGCAGCCCCCTTAGTGGGGCGGGAACCTCCCTGTACAATGAGCAGTTCTTC

clone_size: -
j_call: TRBJ1-5
v_call: TRBV27
d_call: -
cdr3_aa: CASSLQVNQPQHF
cdr3_nt: TGTGCCAGCAGTTTACAGGTCAATCAGCCCCAGCATTTT

clone_size: large
j_call: TRBJ1-5
v_call: TRBV6-2/TRBV6-3
d_call: -
cdr3_aa: CASSFWRDQPQHF
cdr3_nt: TGTGCCAGCAGTTTCTGGAGAGATCAGCCCCAGCATTTT

clone_size: -
j_call: TRBJ2-7
v_call: TRBV5-1
d_call: TRBD2
cdr3_aa: CASSLAGGGGSKYEQYF
cdr3_nt: TGCGCCAGCAGCTTGGCCGGTGGAGGCGGGAGTAAGTACGAGCAGTACTTC

clone_size: few
j_call: TRBJ2-2
v_call: TRBV7-2
d_call: -
cdr3_aa: CASSNYAQGGELFF
cdr3_nt: TGTGCCAGCAGCAATTACGCACAGGGCGGGGAGCTGTTTTTT

clone_size: -
j_call: TRBJ2-5
v_call: TRBV5-1
d_call: -
cdr3_aa: CASSLGSAKETQYF
cdr3_nt: TGCGCCAGCAGCTTGGGTAGCGCGAAAGAGACCCAGTACTTC

clone_size: -
j_call: TRBJ1-5
v_call: TRBV6-6
d_call: TRBD1
cdr3_aa: CASSQQGSPLVGQPQHF
cdr3_nt: TGTGCCAGCAGTCAACAGGGGTCCCCCCTCGTCGGTCAGCCCCAGCATTTT

clone_size: few
j_call: TRBJ2-7
v_call: TRBV10-3
d_call: -
cdr3_aa: CAVVPRRDSYEQYF
cdr3_nt: TGTGCCGTCGTCCCCAGGCGCGACTCCTACGAGCAGTACTTC

clone_size: many
j_call: TRBJ1-4
v_call: TRBV27
d_call: -
cdr3_aa: CASSLFAVSNEKLFF
cdr3_nt: TGTGCCAGCAGTTTATTTGCAGTATCTAATGAAAAACTGTTTTTT

clone_size: -
j_call: TRBJ2-5
v_call: TRBV12-3/TRBV12-4
d_call: -
cdr3_aa: CASSPTDQETQYF
cdr3_nt: TGTGCCAGCAGTCCGACAGATCAAGAGACCCAGTACTTC

clone_size: -
j_call: TRBJ2-1
v_call: TRBV19
d_call: TRBD1
cdr3_aa: CASSAYRGPYSIYNEQFF
cdr3_nt: TGTGCCAGTAGTGCATACAGGGGGCCATACTCCATCTACAATGAGCAGTTCTTC